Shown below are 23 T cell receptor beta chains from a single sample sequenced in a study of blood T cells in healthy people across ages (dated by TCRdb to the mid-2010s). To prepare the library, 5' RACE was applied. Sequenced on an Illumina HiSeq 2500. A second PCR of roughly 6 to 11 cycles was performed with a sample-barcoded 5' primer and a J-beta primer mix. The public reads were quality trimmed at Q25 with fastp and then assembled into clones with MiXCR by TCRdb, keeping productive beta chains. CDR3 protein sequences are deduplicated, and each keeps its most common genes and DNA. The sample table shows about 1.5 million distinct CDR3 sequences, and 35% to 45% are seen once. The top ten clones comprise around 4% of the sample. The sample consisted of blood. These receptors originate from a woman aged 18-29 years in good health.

For the CDR3, the DNA is TGTGCCAGTAGTACTGGTCCCCACGTCAATGAGCAGTTCTTC. This gives the protein CASSTGPHVNEQFF. J is TRBJ2-1 and V is TRBV19; D unclear. Germline CDR1 LNHDA, CDR2 SQIVND (reference sequence). The V end lost 4 bases, the J end lost 6 bases, and 13 bases lay between the germline ends. This CDR3 is 14 amino acids long.

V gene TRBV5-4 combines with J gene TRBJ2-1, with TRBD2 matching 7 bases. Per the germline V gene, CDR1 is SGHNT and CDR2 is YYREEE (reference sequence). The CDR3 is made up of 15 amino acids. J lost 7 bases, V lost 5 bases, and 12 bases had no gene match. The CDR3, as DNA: TGTGCCAGCAGTTCCCCGGTGGTGGGGGGGAATGAGCAGTTCTTC. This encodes CASSSPVVGGNEQFF.

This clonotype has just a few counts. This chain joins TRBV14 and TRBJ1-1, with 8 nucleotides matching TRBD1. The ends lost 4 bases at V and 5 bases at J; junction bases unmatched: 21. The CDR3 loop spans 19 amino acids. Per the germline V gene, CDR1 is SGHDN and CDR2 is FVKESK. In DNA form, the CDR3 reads TGTGCCAGCAGCCCTTCCACGCGGACAGGGAATTTTATTGAGACTGAAGCTTTCTTT. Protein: CASSPSTRTGNFIETEAFF.

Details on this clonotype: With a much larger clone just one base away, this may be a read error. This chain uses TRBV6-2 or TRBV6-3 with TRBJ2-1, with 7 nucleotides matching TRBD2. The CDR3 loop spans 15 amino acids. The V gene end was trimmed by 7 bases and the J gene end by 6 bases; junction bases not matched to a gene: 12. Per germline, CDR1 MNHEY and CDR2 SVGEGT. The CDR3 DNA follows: TGTGCCAGCAATCACGGACTAGTGGAGACCAATGAGCAGTTCTTC. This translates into CASNHGLVETNEQFF.

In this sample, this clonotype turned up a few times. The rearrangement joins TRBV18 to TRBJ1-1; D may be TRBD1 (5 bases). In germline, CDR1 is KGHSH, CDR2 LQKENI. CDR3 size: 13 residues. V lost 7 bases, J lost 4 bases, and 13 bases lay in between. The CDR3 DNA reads TGTGCCAGCTTTGGGGGAGGGAGCACTGAAGCTTTCTTT. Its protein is CASFGGGSTEAFF.

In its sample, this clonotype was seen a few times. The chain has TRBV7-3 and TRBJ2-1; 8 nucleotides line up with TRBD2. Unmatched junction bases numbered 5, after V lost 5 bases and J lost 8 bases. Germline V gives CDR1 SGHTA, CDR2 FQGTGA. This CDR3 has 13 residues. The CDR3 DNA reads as TGTGCCAGCAGCACGGGACTAGTCGATGAGCAGTTCTTC. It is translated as CASSTGLVDEQFF.

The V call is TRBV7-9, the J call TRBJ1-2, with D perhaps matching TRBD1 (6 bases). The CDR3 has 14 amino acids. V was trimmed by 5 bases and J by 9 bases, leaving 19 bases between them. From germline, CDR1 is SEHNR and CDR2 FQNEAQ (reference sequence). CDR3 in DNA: TGTGCCAGCAGCCCAGGGGTTGGGTCTATGCGCTACACCTTC. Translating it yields CASSPGVGSMRYTF.

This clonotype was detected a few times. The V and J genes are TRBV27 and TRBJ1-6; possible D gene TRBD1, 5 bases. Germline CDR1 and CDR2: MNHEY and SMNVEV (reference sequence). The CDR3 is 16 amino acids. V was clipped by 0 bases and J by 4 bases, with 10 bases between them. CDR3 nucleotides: TGTGCCAGCAGTTTATCGGGGGAGGGATATAATTCACCCCTCCACTTT. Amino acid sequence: CASSLSGEGYNSPLHF.

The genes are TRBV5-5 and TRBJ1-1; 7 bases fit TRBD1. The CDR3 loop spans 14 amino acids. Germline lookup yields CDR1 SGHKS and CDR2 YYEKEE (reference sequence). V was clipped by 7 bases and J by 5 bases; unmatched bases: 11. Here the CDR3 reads CASGPTTQGTEAFF. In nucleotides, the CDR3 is TGTGCCAGCGGACCCACTACACAGGGGACTGAAGCTTTCTTT.

This chain's CDR3 is CASSQIMTGHYGYTF. The CDR3, as DNA: TGTGCCAGCAGCCAAATCATGACAGGGCACTATGGCTACACCTTC. This chain connects TRBV14 to TRBJ1-2; 7 positions agree with TRBD1. This CDR3 contains 15 residues. Per germline, CDR1 SGHDN and CDR2 FVKESK. J was trimmed by 3 bases and V by 2 bases; bases with no gene match: 6.

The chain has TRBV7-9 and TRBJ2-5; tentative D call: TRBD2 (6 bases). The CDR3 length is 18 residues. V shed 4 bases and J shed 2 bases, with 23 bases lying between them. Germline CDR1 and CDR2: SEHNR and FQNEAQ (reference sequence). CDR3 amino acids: CASSSLVGVAGIQETQYF. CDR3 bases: TGTGCCAGCAGCTCATTAGTTGGGGTGGCGGGAATACAAGAGACCCAGTACTTC.

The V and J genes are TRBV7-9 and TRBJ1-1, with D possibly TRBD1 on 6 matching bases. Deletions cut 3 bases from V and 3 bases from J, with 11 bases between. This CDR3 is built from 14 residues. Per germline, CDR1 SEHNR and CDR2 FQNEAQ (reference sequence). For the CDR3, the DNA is TGTGCCAGCAGCTTGAACAGGGTCGACACTGAAGCTTTCTTT. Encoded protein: CASSLNRVDTEAFF. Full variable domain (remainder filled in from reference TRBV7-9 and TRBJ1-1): DTGVSQNPRHKITKRGQNVTFRCDPISEHNRLYWYRQTLGQGPEFLTYFQNEAQLEKSRLLSDRFSAERPKGSFSTLEIQRTEQGDSAMYLCASSLNRVDTEAFFGQGTRLTVV.

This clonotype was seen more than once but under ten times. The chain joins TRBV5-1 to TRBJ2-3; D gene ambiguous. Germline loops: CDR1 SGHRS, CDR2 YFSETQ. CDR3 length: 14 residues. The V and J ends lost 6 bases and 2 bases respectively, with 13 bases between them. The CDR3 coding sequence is TGCGCCAGCAAGACCCGGCTCTACACAGATACGCAGTATTTT. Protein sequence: CASKTRLYTDTQYF.

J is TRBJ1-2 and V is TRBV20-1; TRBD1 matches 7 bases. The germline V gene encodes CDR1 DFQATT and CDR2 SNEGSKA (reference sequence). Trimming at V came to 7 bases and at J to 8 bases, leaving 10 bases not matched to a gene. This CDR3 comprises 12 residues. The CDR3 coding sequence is TGCAGTGTCGCCGGGACAGTGGGGGGCTACACCTTC. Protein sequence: CSVAGTVGGYTF.

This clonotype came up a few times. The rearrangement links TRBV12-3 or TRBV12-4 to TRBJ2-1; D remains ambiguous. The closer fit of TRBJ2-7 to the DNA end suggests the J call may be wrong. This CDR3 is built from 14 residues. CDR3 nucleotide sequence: TGTGCCAGCAGCGCCCTGCCCTCCTACAATGAGCAGTACTTC. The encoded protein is CASSALPSYNEQYF.

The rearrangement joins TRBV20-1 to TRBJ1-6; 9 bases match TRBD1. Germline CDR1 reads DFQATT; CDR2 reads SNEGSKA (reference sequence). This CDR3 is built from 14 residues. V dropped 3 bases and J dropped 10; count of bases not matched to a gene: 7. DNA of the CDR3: TGCAGTGCTAGTGCCGGACAGGGGTACTCACCCCTCCACTTT. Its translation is CSASAGQGYSPLHF.

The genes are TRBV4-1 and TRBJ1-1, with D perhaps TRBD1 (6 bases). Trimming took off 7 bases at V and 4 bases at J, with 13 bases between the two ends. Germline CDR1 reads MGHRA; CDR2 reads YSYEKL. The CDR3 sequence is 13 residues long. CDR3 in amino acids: CASNRDGGTEAFF. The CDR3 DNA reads TGCGCCAGCAACAGGGACGGGGGCACTGAAGCTTTCTTT.

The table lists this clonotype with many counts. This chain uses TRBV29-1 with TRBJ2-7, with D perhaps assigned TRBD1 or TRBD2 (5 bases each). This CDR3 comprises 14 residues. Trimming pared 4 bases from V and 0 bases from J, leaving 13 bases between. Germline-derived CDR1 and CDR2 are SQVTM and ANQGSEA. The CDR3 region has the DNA TGCAGCGTTGTGGGGGTGGGAAGCTCCTACGAGCAGTACTTC. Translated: CSVVGVGSSYEQYF.

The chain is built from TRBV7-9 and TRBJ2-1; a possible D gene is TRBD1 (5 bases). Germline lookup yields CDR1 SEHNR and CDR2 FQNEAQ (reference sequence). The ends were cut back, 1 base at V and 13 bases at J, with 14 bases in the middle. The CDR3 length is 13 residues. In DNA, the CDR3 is TGTGCCAGCAGCTTAGAAGGTTGGCAGGGCCAGTTCTTC. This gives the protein CASSLEGWQGQFF.

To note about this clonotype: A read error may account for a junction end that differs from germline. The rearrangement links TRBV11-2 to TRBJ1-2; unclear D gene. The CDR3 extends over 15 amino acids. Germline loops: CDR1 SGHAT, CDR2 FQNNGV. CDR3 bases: TGTGCCAGCAGCTTATCCGCAGGCTCAAACTATGACTACACCTTC. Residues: CASSLSAGSNYDYTF.

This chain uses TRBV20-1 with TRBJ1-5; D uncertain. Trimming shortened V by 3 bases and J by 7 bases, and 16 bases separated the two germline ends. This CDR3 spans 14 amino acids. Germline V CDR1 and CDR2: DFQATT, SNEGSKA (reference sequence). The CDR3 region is CSASFGGRRQPQHF. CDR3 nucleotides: TGCAGTGCTAGTTTCGGCGGCCGGCGCCAGCCCCAGCATTTT.

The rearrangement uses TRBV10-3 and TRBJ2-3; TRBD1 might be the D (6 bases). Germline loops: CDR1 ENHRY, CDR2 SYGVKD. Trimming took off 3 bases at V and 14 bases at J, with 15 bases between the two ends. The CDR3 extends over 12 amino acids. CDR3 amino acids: CAISDPHREAYF. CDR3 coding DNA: TGTGCCATCAGTGATCCCCACAGGGAAGCGTATTTT.

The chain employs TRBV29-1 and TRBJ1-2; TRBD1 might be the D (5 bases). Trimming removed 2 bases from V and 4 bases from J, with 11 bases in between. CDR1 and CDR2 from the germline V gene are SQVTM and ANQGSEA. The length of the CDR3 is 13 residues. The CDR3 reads CSVEQGGTYGYTF. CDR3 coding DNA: TGCAGCGTTGAACAGGGTGGAACCTATGGCTACACCTTC.